This entry describes one TCR beta chain. The data are from a study of blood T cell repertoires in COVID-19. In the study overall: PBMCs, B-cell-depleted T cells, or T cells were the source of the cDNA or gDNA that made up the material.

V lost 5 bases to trimming and J lost 4 bases; unmatched junction nucleotides: 9. The germline V gene has CDR1 MNHEY and CDR2 SMNVEV (reference sequence). CDR3 size: 15 residues. Produced via immunoSEQ multiplex PCR; TCRdb's table is partial and in-frame only. The sample shows over 15,000 clones, approximately 88% of them seen only once. The chain combines TRBV27 with TRBJ2-7, with 9 positions matching TRBD1. The receptor's source is an elderly woman with COVID-19, enrolled during active disease. The sample taken for sequencing was peripheral blood. The CDR3 sequence is CASSLNTGGAYEQYF. CDR3 sequence (DNA): TGTGCCAGCAGTCTCAATACAGGGGGCGCGTACGAGCAGTACTTC.